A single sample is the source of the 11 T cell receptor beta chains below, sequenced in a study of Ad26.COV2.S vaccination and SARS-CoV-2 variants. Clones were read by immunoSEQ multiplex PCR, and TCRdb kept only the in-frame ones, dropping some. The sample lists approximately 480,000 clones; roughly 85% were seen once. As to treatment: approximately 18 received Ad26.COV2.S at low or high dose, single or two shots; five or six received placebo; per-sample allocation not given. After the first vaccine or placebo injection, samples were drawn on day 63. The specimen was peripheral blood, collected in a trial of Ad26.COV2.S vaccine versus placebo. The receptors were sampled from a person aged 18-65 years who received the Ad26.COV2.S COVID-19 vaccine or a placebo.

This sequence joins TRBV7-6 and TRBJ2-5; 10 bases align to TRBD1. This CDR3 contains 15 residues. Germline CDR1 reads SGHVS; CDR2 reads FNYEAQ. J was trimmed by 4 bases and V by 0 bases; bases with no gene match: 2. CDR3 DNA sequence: TGTGCCAGCAGCTTAGCCCGGGACAGGGGAGAGACCCAGTACTTC. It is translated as CASSLARDRGETQYF.

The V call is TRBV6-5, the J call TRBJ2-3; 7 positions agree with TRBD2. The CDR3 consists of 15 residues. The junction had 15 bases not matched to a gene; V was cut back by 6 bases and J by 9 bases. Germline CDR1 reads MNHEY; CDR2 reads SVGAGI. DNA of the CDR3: TGTGCCAGCAGCAGTAGCGGGTCGTCCCTGCAGACGCAGTATTTT. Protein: CASSSSGSSLQTQYF.

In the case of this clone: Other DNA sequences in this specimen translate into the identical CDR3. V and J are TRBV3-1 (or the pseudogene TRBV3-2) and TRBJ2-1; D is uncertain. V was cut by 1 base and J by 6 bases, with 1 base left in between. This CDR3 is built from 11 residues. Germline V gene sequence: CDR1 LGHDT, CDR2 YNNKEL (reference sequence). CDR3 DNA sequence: TGTGCCAGCAGCCAAGCCAATGAGCAGTTCTTC. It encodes CASSQANEQFF.

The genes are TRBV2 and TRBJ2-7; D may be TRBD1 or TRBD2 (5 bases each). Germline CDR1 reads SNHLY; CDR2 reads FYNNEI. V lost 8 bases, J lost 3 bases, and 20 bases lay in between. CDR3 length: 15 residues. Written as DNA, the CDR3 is TGTGCCAGCCGCTCTCAGGTTGGGGGAGTCTACGAGCAGTACTTC. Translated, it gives CASRSQVGGVYEQYF.

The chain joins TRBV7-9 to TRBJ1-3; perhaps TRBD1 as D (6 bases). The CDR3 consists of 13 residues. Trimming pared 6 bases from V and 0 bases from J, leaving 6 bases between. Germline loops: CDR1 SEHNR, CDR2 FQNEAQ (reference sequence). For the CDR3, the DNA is TGTGCCAGCAGACAGGGCTCTGGAAACACCATATATTTT. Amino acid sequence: CASRQGSGNTIYF.

CDR3 DNA: TGTGCCACCAGCAGACTAGGGGAGCAGCCCCAGCATTTT. Its translation is CATSRLGEQPQHF. V is TRBV15 and J is TRBJ1-5; maybe TRBD1 (5 bases). This CDR3 contains 13 residues. Trimming pared 2 bases from V and 7 bases from J, leaving 9 bases between. Germline-derived CDR1 and CDR2 are LNHNV and YYDKDF (reference sequence).

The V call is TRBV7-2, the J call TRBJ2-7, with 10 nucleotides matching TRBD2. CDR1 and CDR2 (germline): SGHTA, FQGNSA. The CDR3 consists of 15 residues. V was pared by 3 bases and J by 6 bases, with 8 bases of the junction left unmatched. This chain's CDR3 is CASSFLAGALGEQYF. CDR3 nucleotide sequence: TGTGCCAGCAGCTTCCTAGCGGGAGCATTGGGCGAGCAGTACTTC.

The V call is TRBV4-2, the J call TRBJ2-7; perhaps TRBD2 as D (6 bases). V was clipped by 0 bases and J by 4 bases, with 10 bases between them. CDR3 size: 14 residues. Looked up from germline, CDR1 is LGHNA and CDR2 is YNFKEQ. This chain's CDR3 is CASSQDLGTYEQYF. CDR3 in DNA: TGTGCCAGCAGCCAAGATCTGGGGACTTACGAGCAGTACTTC.

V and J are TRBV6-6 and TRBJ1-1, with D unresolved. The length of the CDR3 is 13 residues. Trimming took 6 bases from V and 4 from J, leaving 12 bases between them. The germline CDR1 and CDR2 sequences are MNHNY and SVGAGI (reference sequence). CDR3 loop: CASRDLLPTEAFF. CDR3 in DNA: TGTGCCAGCAGGGACCTACTCCCCACTGAAGCTTTCTTT.

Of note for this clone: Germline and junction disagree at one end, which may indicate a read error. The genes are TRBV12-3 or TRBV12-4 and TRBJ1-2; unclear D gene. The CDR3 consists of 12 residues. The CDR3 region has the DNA TGTGCCAGCGGTTTACGGAACTATGGCTACACCTTC. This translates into CASGLRNYGYTF.

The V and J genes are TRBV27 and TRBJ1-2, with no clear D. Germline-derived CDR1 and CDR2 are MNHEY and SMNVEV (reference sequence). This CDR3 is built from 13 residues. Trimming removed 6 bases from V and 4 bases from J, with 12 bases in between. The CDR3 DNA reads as TGTGCCAGCAGCCCTCTCGGATCCTATGGCTACACCTTC. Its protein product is CASSPLGSYGYTF.